This TCR beta chain came from a study of patients and donors after allogeneic stem cell transplantation. In TCRdb, the RT-PCR reads were re-called with MiXCR into one record per CDR3 protein. The data show roughly 960,000 distinct CDR3 sequences, 15% to 20% seen once. The source material was blood, either unsorted or a sorted T cell fraction (not recorded which). The origin of this receptor is a human donor who was either an allogeneic HSCT recipient or a stem cell or donor lymphocyte infusion donor (not recorded which). It is not recorded whose cells these are; they may come from a transplant donor.

The CDR3 DNA is TGCAGTGCTAGAGATTCACAGTTTTGGGACCTACCTGGGGGGGCCAACGTCCTGACTTTC. Its translation is CSARDSQFWDLPGGANVLTF. This chain links TRBV20-1 with TRBJ2-6, with D perhaps TRBD1 or TRBD2 (5 bases each). V lost 0 bases to trimming and J lost 4 bases, with 25 bases between them. The CDR3 spans 20 residues. Germline CDR1 and CDR2: DFQATT and SNEGSKA (reference sequence).